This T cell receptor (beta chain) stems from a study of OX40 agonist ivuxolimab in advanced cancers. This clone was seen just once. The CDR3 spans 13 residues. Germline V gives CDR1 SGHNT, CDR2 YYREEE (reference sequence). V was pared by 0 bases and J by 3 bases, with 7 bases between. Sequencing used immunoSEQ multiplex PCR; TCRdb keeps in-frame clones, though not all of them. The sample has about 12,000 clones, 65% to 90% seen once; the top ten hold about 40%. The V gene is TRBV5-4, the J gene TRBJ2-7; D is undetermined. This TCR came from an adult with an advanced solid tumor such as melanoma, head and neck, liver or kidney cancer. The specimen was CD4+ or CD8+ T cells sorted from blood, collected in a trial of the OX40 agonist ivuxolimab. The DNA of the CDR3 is TGTGCCAGCAGCTTGGGGCGGATCTACGAGCAGTACTTC. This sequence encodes CASSLGRIYEQYF.